In its sample, the clone carrying this T cell receptor (beta chain) was seen many times. Its antigen remains unknown. The data belong to a study of identical twins. Study findings and constraints: Out-of-frame alpha sequences shared between twins exhibited an excess of low generation probability. Invariant cells of the MAIT and iNKT types might have partly distorted the zero-insertion analyses. In cord blood, abundant beta clonotypes had fewer insertions; memory showed no trend.

A universal primer site was created by template switching, with the cDNA bearing unique molecular identifiers. TCRdb reprocessed the 5' RACE reads via MiXCR and lists one record per CDR3 protein. Of 150,000 or so distinct CDR3 sequences listed, around 3.5% are singletons. In germline, CDR1 is MDHEN, CDR2 SYDVKM. Trimming at V came to 5 bases and at J to 5 bases, leaving 11 bases not matched to a gene. This CDR3 is 15 amino acids long. The material sequenced was memory T cells sorted from blood. The chain employs TRBV28 and TRBJ2-5; 7 bases are shared with TRBD1. The sequence was obtained from a man between 18 and 35 years old in good health. CDR3 in amino acids: CASSPVDRVRETQYF. In nucleotides, the CDR3 is TGTGCCAGCAGTCCAGTCGACAGGGTACGGGAGACCCAGTACTTC.